The sequence of this T cell receptor (beta chain) was determined in a study of blood T cell repertoires in COVID-19. Whole-study context: The study drew acute and convalescent COVID-19 samples from the United States, Italy and Spain. Nucleic acid was either cDNA or gDNA, and it came from T cells, B-cell-depleted T cells, or PBMCs.

This CDR3 comprises 17 residues. The germline V gene encodes CDR1 MGHRA and CDR2 YSYEKL. V shed 0 bases, J shed 10 bases, and the junction held 10 bases outside the gene matches. This clone showed up just once. Under the authors' procedure: Estimated nucleated cell counts came from reference gene primer amplification. The repertoire was sequenced with immunoSEQ multiplex PCR; TCRdb's copy has only in-frame clones and lacks some. V and J calls and clone size come straight from that table; D and trimming were deduced from the DNA. Of more than 200,000 clones listed, more than 80% are singletons. The TCR comes from a woman of 80 years or more with acute or convalescent COVID-19. V and J are TRBV4-1 and TRBJ1-6, with 9 bases lining up with TRBD1. The sample comprised peripheral blood. CDR3 DNA sequence: TGCGCCAGCAGCCAAGATTGGGGGACAGGGACAGGGTCACCCCTCCACTTT. Amino acid sequence: CASSQDWGTGTGSPLHF.